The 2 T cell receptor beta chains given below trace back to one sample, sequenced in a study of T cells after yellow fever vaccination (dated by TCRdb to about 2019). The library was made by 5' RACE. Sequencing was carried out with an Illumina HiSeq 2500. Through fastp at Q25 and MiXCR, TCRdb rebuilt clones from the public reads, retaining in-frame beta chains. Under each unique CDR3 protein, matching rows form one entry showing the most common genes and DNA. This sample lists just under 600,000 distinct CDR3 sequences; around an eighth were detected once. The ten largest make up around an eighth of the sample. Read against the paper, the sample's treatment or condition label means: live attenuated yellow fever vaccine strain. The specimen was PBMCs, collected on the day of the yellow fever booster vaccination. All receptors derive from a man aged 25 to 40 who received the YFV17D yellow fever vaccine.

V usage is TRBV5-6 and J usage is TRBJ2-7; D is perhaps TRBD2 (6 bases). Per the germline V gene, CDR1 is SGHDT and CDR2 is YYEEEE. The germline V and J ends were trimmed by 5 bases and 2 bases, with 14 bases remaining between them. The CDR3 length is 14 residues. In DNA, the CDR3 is TGTGCCAGCAGAGCCGGGACTTACACCTACGAGCAGTACTTC. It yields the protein CASRAGTYTYEQYF.

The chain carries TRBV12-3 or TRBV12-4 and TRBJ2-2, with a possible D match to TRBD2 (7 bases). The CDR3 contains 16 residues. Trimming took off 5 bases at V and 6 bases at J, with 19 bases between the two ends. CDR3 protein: CASSPKGAGAAGELFF. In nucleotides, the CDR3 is TGTGCCAGCAGTCCTAAAGGTGCGGGGGCCGCCGGGGAGCTGTTTTTT.